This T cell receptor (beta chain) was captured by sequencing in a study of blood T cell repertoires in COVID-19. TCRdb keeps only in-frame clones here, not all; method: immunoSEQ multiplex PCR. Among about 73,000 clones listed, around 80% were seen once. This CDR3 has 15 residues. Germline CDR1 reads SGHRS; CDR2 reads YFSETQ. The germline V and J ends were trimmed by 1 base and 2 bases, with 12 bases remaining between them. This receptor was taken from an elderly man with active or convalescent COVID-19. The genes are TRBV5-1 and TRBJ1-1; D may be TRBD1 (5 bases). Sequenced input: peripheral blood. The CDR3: CASSLRGGTNTEAFF. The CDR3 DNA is TGCGCCAGCAGCTTGCGGGGGGGTACAAACACTGAAGCTTTCTTT.